One and the same sample provided the 2 T cell receptor beta chains below, sequenced in a study of T cell responses to AZD1222 COVID-19 vaccine listed by TCRdb under 2021. The library was generated by the immunoSEQ multiplex PCR assay. TCRdb limited this immuneACCESS table to in-frame rearrangements with V and J called. A share of clones is missing; checked studies link under half to unresolved V genes, and the rest is unexplained. The sample table contains roughly 150,000 clones; only one count was recorded for approximately 85% of them. The ten largest clones take up more than 7% of the sample. The time point label of this sample denotes: baseline before first vaccination. The sample in question was peripheral blood, obtained on day 0 of AZD1222 vaccination. Every receptor here comes from an adult in good health.

CDR3 coding DNA: TGTGCCAGTAGTACAGGAGTCTCTGGGGCCAACGTCCTGACTTTC. Protein: CASSTGVSGANVLTF. The gene calls are TRBV19 and TRBJ2-6; D call uncertain. This CDR3 comprises 15 residues. Germline V gene data show CDR1 as LNHDA and CDR2 as SQIVND (reference sequence). Trimming cost V 4 bases and J 0 bases, with 7 bases left between them. The whole variable domain, remainder taken from reference TRBV19 and TRBJ2-6, is DGGITQSPKYLFRKEGQNVTLSCEQNLNHDAMYWYRQDPGQGLRLIYYSQIVNDFQKGDIAEGYSVSREKKESFPLTVTSAQKNPTAFYLCASSTGVSGANVLTFGAGSRLTVL.

V and J are TRBV6-1 and TRBJ1-5; D is unclear. Germline lookup yields CDR1 MNHNS and CDR2 SASEGT. Trimming took 2 bases from V and 1 from J, leaving 6 bases between them. This CDR3 contains 14 residues. CDR3 region: CASSELGSNQPQHF. CDR3 nucleotides: TGTGCCAGCAGTGAACTGGGGAGCAATCAGCCCCAGCATTTT.